The clone carrying this T cell receptor beta chain was seen a few times. The entry originates in a study of control samples from healthy donors and cancer patients. The CDR3 sequence is 14 residues long. Germline-derived CDR1 and CDR2 are SGHTA and FQGTGA. J lost 4 bases, V lost 3 bases, and 3 bases had no gene match. Assay used: immunoSEQ multiplex PCR; TCRdb lists only in-frame clones, some missing. The data show over 85,000 clones, 85% to 90% seen once. The rearrangement uses TRBV7-3 and TRBJ2-3; 8 bases match TRBD2. This sequence originates from a woman aged 55-69 years with lung cancer. Source material: PBMCs. Written as DNA, the CDR3 is TGTGCCAGCAGCTTGGGGACTAGAGCAGATACGCAGTATTTT. Translated, it gives CASSLGTRADTQYF.